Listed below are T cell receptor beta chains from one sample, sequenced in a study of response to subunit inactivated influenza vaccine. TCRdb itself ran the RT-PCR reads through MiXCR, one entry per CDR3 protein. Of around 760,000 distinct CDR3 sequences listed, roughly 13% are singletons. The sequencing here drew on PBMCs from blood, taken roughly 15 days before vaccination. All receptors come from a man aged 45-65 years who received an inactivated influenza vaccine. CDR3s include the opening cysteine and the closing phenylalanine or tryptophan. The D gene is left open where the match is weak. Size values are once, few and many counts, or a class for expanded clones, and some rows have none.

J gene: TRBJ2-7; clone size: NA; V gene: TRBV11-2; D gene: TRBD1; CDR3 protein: CASSGGTGGWMEQYF
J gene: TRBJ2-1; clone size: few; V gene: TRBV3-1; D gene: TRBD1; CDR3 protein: CASSQNRDRGDNEQFF
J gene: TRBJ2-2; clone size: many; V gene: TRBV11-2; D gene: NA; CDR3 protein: CASSSGRRNTGELFF
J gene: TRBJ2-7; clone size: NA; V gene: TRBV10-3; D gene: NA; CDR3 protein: CAISEQSGGLSSYEQYF
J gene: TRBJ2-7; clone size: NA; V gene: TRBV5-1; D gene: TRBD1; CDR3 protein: CASSSRGPSYEQYF
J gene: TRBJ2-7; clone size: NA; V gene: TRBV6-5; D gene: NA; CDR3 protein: CASSYTGPPDFYEQYF
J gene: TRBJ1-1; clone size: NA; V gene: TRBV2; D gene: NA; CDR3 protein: CASSGAMKGTEAFF
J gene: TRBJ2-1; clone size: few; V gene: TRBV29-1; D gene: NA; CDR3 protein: CSVEKSGGDEQFF
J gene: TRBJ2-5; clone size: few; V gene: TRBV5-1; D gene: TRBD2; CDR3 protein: CASSSPSLAEKETQYF
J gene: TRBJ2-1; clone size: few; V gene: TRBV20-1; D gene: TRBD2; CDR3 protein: CSATPTIAGDHYNEQFF
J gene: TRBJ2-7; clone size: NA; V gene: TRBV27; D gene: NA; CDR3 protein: CASSLSYGNLIYEQYF
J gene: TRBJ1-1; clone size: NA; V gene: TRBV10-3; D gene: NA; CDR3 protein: CAIQGLNTEAFF
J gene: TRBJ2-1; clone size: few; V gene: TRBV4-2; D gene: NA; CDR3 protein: CASSQQGGDNEQFF
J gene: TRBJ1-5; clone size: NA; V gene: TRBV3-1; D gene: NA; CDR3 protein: CASSPDGDQPQHF
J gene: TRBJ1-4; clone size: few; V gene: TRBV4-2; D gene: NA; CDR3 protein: CASSHRATGTGNEKLFF
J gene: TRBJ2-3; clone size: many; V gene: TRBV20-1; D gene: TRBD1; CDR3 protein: CSAQRDRGTDTQYF
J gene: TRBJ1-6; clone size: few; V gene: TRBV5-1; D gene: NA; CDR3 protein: CASSLGDSYNSPLHF
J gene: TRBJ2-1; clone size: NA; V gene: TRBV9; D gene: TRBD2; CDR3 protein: CASSGMGSGGYSYNEQFF
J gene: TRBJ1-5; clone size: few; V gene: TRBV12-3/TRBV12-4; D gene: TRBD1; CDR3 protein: CAIRQGINQPQHF
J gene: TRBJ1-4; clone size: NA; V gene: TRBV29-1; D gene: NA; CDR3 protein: CSATDPNEKLFF
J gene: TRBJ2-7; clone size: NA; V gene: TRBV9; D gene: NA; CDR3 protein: CASSVDQGPYEQYF
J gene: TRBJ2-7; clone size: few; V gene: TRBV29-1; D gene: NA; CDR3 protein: CSADINYEQYF